This TCR beta chain was profiled in a study of shared clonotypes between healthy human individuals. Study-level findings and limits: Apart from blood, nothing was sampled; tissue repertoires likely differ. Generation of non-shared clonotypes was less probable than generation of clonotypes shared by all four donors.

The CDR3 length is 11 residues. V was clipped by 4 bases and J by 11 bases, with 12 bases between them. Germline V gene data show CDR1 as DFQATT and CDR2 as SNEGSKA (reference sequence). As originally analysed: Sequence data from immunoSEQ were junction-only and lacked quality scores; consequently, filtering differed. Sequenced by immunoSEQ multiplex PCR; TCRdb stores in-frame clones only, minus some. V and J calls and clone size are given by that table; D and trimming were obtained from the DNA. This table has some 200,000 clones, 60% to 80% appearing once. Every one of the donors was a Caucasian adult that lived in Nashville, Tennessee. Worth noting for this clone: What it recognizes is unknown.

This receptor was taken from a man aged 25-45 years in good health. The gene calls are TRBV20-1 and TRBJ2-1; D remains ambiguous. Sequencing input: memory CD4+ T cells sorted from blood. Regarding subset: CD45RA-negative fraction. The CDR3 DNA reads TGCAGTGCTAACGCTACTCCCCAGCAGTTCTTC. This gives the protein CSANATPQQFF.